This is a list of T cell receptor beta chains from one sample in a study of neoadjuvant nivolumab and ipilimumab in lung cancer. Sequencing used immunoSEQ multiplex PCR; TCRdb keeps in-frame clones, though not all of them. The sample holds tens of thousands of clones, 75% to 90% seen once. Source: peripheral blood, taken before neoadjuvant nivolumab, alone or with ipilimumab. The origin of the receptors is an adult with non-small cell lung cancer. Each CDR3 is given with its conserved first and last residue. The D gene is left open where the match is weak. Clone size is shown for a subset of rows, as once, few, many or a class of expanded clone.

cdr3_length: 15
clone_size: -
v_call: TRBV10-3
j_call: TRBJ2-5
d_call: -
cdr3_nt: TGTGCCATCAGTGAAGGGGACGGGGTCCAAGAGACCCAGTACTTC
cdr3_aa: CAISEGDGVQETQYF

cdr3_length: 15
clone_size: -
v_call: TRBV7-2
j_call: TRBJ2-7
d_call: -
cdr3_nt: TGTGCCAGCAGCTTAGTTCTTCCCGGAGGGGGCGAGCAGTACTTC
cdr3_aa: CASSLVLPGGGEQYF

cdr3_length: 13
clone_size: -
v_call: TRBV2
j_call: TRBJ2-1
d_call: TRBD2
cdr3_nt: TGTGCCAGCGGGAGGGACGCGCCCAATGAGCAGTTCTTC
cdr3_aa: CASGRDAPNEQFF

cdr3_length: 15
clone_size: -
v_call: TRBV18
j_call: TRBJ2-7
d_call: TRBD1
cdr3_nt: TGTGCCAGCTCGCAAGGACAGGGACACTCCTACGAGCAGTACTTC
cdr3_aa: CASSQGQGHSYEQYF

cdr3_length: 13
clone_size: -
v_call: TRBV10-3
j_call: TRBJ2-3
d_call: -
cdr3_nt: TGTGCCATCAGTGATGGTGGCACAGATACGCAGTATTTT
cdr3_aa: CAISDGGTDTQYF

cdr3_length: 14
clone_size: -
v_call: TRBV5-1
j_call: TRBJ2-5
d_call: -
cdr3_nt: TGCGCCAGCAGCCCGGGACGCCTACAAGAGACCCAGTACTTC
cdr3_aa: CASSPGRLQETQYF

cdr3_length: 13
clone_size: -
v_call: TRBV6-5
j_call: TRBJ2-7
d_call: TRBD2
cdr3_nt: TGTGCCAGCAGTTATGCGGGGGCCTACGAGCAGTACTTC
cdr3_aa: CASSYAGAYEQYF

cdr3_length: 12
clone_size: -
v_call: TRBV5-4
j_call: TRBJ1-2
d_call: -
cdr3_nt: TGTGCCAGCAGCTTTCAAGGCGGTGGCTACACCTTC
cdr3_aa: CASSFQGGGYTF

cdr3_length: 13
clone_size: -
v_call: TRBV28
j_call: TRBJ1-5
d_call: -
cdr3_nt: TGTGCCAGCAGTCCCGACAGTTATCAGCCCCAGCATTTT
cdr3_aa: CASSPDSYQPQHF

cdr3_length: 15
clone_size: -
v_call: TRBV18
j_call: TRBJ2-7
d_call: TRBD2
cdr3_nt: TGTGCCAGCTCACCACGAGCGGGAGGACCTTACGAGCAGTACTTC
cdr3_aa: CASSPRAGGPYEQYF

cdr3_length: 15
clone_size: -
v_call: TRBV5-1
j_call: TRBJ2-3
d_call: TRBD2
cdr3_nt: TGCGCCAGCAGCCGCCAGGGAGGGATAACAGATACGCAGTATTTT
cdr3_aa: CASSRQGGITDTQYF

cdr3_length: 19
clone_size: -
v_call: TRBV10-2
j_call: TRBJ2-5
d_call: TRBD2
cdr3_nt: TGCGCCAGCAGTGAGTCGAGGATCACTTGGCGGGAGCCCGAAGAGACCCAGTACTTC
cdr3_aa: CASSESRITWREPEETQYF

cdr3_length: 14
clone_size: once
v_call: TRBV5-1
j_call: TRBJ2-5
d_call: -
cdr3_nt: TGCGCCAGCAGCTTGTGGGCGAATCAAGAGACCCAGTACTTC
cdr3_aa: CASSLWANQETQYF

cdr3_length: 15
clone_size: -
v_call: TRBV27
j_call: TRBJ1-2
d_call: -
cdr3_nt: TGTGCCAGCACCACGATCCAGGGAGCAAACTATGGCTACACCTTC
cdr3_aa: CASTTIQGANYGYTF

cdr3_length: 14
clone_size: -
v_call: TRBV6-6
j_call: TRBJ2-7
d_call: -
cdr3_nt: TGTGCCAGCAGTTACTCGGACAACTCCTACGAGCAGTACTTC
cdr3_aa: CASSYSDNSYEQYF

cdr3_length: 11
clone_size: -
v_call: TRBV20-1
j_call: TRBJ2-5
d_call: -
cdr3_nt: TGCAGTGTCCGCCGCCCCGATGGCCAGTACTTC
cdr3_aa: CSVRRPDGQYF

cdr3_length: 13
clone_size: -
v_call: TRBV5-1
j_call: TRBJ1-4
d_call: -
cdr3_nt: TGCGCCAGCAGCTTAGTCTGGAATGAAAAACTGTTTTTT
cdr3_aa: CASSLVWNEKLFF

cdr3_length: 17
clone_size: -
v_call: TRBV5-1
j_call: TRBJ2-5
d_call: -
cdr3_nt: TGCGCCAGCAGCTGGGGTCCGGGTGCGGGATCCAGAGAGACCCAGTACTTC
cdr3_aa: CASSWGPGAGSRETQYF

cdr3_length: 14
clone_size: -
v_call: TRBV5-4
j_call: TRBJ1-1
d_call: TRBD1
cdr3_nt: TGTGCCAGCAGCTTGCGGGCAGACAGGGATGGAGCTTTCTTT
cdr3_aa: CASSLRADRDGAFF

cdr3_length: 13
clone_size: -
v_call: TRBV5-1
j_call: TRBJ2-2
d_call: -
cdr3_nt: TGCGCCAGCAGCTTGACTGGGGCCGGGGAGCTGTTTTTT
cdr3_aa: CASSLTGAGELFF

cdr3_length: 15
clone_size: -
v_call: TRBV6-1
j_call: TRBJ2-3
d_call: -
cdr3_nt: TGTGCCAGCAGTGTCCAGGGGCCAGACACAGATACGCAGTATTTT
cdr3_aa: CASSVQGPDTDTQYF

cdr3_length: 12
clone_size: -
v_call: TRBV5-1
j_call: TRBJ2-7
d_call: -
cdr3_nt: TGCGCCAGCAGGGGGGAAGCCTACGAGCAGTACTTC
cdr3_aa: CASRGEAYEQYF

cdr3_length: 19
clone_size: -
v_call: TRBV7-8
j_call: TRBJ1-2
d_call: -
cdr3_nt: TGTGCCAGCAGCTTAGCAATCGACCCGACCCAATCCGCTAACTATGGCTACACCTTC
cdr3_aa: CASSLAIDPTQSANYGYTF

cdr3_length: 16
clone_size: -
v_call: TRBV11-2
j_call: TRBJ2-7
d_call: TRBD1
cdr3_nt: TGTGCCAGCAGCTCCAATCCGACAGGGCTGGAGTACGAGCAGTACTTC
cdr3_aa: CASSSNPTGLEYEQYF

cdr3_length: 15
clone_size: -
v_call: TRBV19
j_call: TRBJ2-7
d_call: -
cdr3_nt: TGTGCCAGTAGTACCACAACCGACAGCCGCTACGAGCAGTACTTC
cdr3_aa: CASSTTTDSRYEQYF

cdr3_length: 11
clone_size: -
v_call: TRBV5-6
j_call: TRBJ2-7
d_call: -
cdr3_nt: TGTGCCAGCAGCTCTACATACGAGCAGTACTTC
cdr3_aa: CASSSTYEQYF

cdr3_length: 17
clone_size: -
v_call: TRBV29-1
j_call: TRBJ2-2
d_call: TRBD2
cdr3_nt: TGCAGCGTCTCCTCGACTAGCGGAGAACAGGGGACCGGGGAGCTGTTTTTT
cdr3_aa: CSVSSTSGEQGTGELFF

cdr3_length: 13
clone_size: -
v_call: TRBV6-6
j_call: TRBJ2-7
d_call: TRBD2
cdr3_nt: TGTGCCAGCGTGGGCGGGGGCTCCTACGAGCAGTACTTC
cdr3_aa: CASVGGGSYEQYF

cdr3_length: 15
clone_size: -
v_call: TRBV19
j_call: TRBJ2-1
d_call: -
cdr3_nt: TGTGCCAGTAGTTGGGTTTTTGACAGACCCCTACAGCAGTTCTTC
cdr3_aa: CASSWVFDRPLQQFF

cdr3_length: 17
clone_size: -
v_call: TRBV7-9
j_call: TRBJ2-1
d_call: TRBD2
cdr3_nt: TGTGCCAGCAGCTTGCCCGGACTAGCGGGAGGCAACAATGAGCAGTTCTTC
cdr3_aa: CASSLPGLAGGNNEQFF

cdr3_length: 15
clone_size: -
v_call: TRBV19
j_call: TRBJ2-2
d_call: TRBD2
cdr3_nt: TGTGCCAGTACCCCTCGGGGAGGGACTTACGGGGAGCTGTTTTTT
cdr3_aa: CASTPRGGTYGELFF

cdr3_length: 19
clone_size: once
v_call: TRBV6-9
j_call: TRBJ2-5
d_call: TRBD2
cdr3_nt: TGTGCCAGCAGCCCTTCGGGGACTAGCGGGAGGGCCCTTCAAGAGACCCAGTACTTC
cdr3_aa: CASSPSGTSGRALQETQYF

cdr3_length: 13
clone_size: few
v_call: TRBV14
j_call: TRBJ1-5
d_call: -
cdr3_nt: TGTGCCAGCAGCCAGATGGTAAATCAGCCCCAGCATTTT
cdr3_aa: CASSQMVNQPQHF

cdr3_length: 15
clone_size: -
v_call: TRBV5-1
j_call: TRBJ2-1
d_call: TRBD2
cdr3_nt: TGCGCCAGCAGCTTGGAAGCGGGAGGCTACAATGAGCAGTTCTTC
cdr3_aa: CASSLEAGGYNEQFF

cdr3_length: 13
clone_size: once
v_call: TRBV28
j_call: TRBJ2-7
d_call: TRBD2
cdr3_nt: TGTGCCACCTTCGGGACTAGCGGGAGAAGTCAGTACTTC
cdr3_aa: CATFGTSGRSQYF

cdr3_length: 13
clone_size: -
v_call: TRBV10-1
j_call: TRBJ2-7
d_call: -
cdr3_nt: TGCGCCAGCTCCGGGGGCGTTGGCTACGAGCAGTACTTC
cdr3_aa: CASSGGVGYEQYF

cdr3_length: 15
clone_size: once
v_call: TRBV6-5
j_call: TRBJ2-7
d_call: -
cdr3_nt: TGTGCCAGCAGTTACGTAGGGGGGCGCAGATACGAGCAGTACTTC
cdr3_aa: CASSYVGGRRYEQYF

cdr3_length: 14
clone_size: -
v_call: TRBV27
j_call: TRBJ2-7
d_call: -
cdr3_nt: TGTGCCAGCAGTTTGGGCCCTATCTCCTACGAGCAGTACTTC
cdr3_aa: CASSLGPISYEQYF

cdr3_length: 16
clone_size: -
v_call: TRBV5-6
j_call: TRBJ1-5
d_call: -
cdr3_nt: TGTGCCAGCAGCTTGGGGGATAGGGCCCCCAATCAGCCCCAGCATTTT
cdr3_aa: CASSLGDRAPNQPQHF

cdr3_length: 15
clone_size: once
v_call: TRBV9
j_call: TRBJ1-1
d_call: -
cdr3_nt: TGTGCCAGCAGCCCACGTAGTGCATACGGGGGAAAAGCTTTCTTT
cdr3_aa: CASSPRSAYGGKAFF

cdr3_length: 15
clone_size: -
v_call: TRBV6-5
j_call: TRBJ2-1
d_call: -
cdr3_nt: TGTGCCAGCAGTTACTCCAGGGGAGGGATAAATGAGCAGTTCTTC
cdr3_aa: CASSYSRGGINEQFF

cdr3_length: 16
clone_size: -
v_call: TRBV9
j_call: TRBJ2-5
d_call: TRBD1
cdr3_nt: TGTGCCAGCAGCGCCGGCCCGGGACAGTCGCAAGAGACCCAGTACTTC
cdr3_aa: CASSAGPGQSQETQYF

cdr3_length: 10
clone_size: -
v_call: TRBV20-1
j_call: TRBJ2-7
d_call: -
cdr3_nt: TGCAGTGCTAGTAAGTCAGGGCAGTACTTC
cdr3_aa: CSASKSGQYF

cdr3_length: 15
clone_size: -
v_call: TRBV18
j_call: TRBJ1-4
d_call: -
cdr3_nt: TGTGCCAGCTCACCATACACAACAACTAATGAAAAACTGTTTTTT
cdr3_aa: CASSPYTTTNEKLFF

cdr3_length: 14
clone_size: -
v_call: TRBV6-1
j_call: TRBJ2-7
d_call: TRBD2
cdr3_nt: TGTGCCAGCAGTGAGGGTGCGGGAGGGTACGAGCAGTACTTC
cdr3_aa: CASSEGAGGYEQYF

cdr3_length: 13
clone_size: -
v_call: TRBV19
j_call: TRBJ1-5
d_call: -
cdr3_nt: TGTGCCAGTAGGGACAGTTTGAATCAGCCCCAGCATTTT
cdr3_aa: CASRDSLNQPQHF

cdr3_length: 13
clone_size: once
v_call: TRBV7-3
j_call: TRBJ2-3
d_call: -
cdr3_nt: TGTGCCAGCAGCTTTGAAAAGGTGGATACGCAGTATTTT
cdr3_aa: CASSFEKVDTQYF

cdr3_length: 13
clone_size: -
v_call: TRBV19
j_call: TRBJ1-1
d_call: -
cdr3_nt: TGTGCCAGTAATAAACAGCGAACCACTGAAGCTTTCTTT
cdr3_aa: CASNKQRTTEAFF

cdr3_length: 14
clone_size: -
v_call: TRBV7-2
j_call: TRBJ2-7
d_call: TRBD2
cdr3_nt: TGTGCCAGCAGCCCCTCTAGCGGGAGCTACGAGCAGTACTTC
cdr3_aa: CASSPSSGSYEQYF

cdr3_length: 14
clone_size: -
v_call: TRBV5-1
j_call: TRBJ2-2
d_call: -
cdr3_nt: TGCGCCAGCAGCTTGGAGGCGAACACCGGGGAGCTGTTTTTT
cdr3_aa: CASSLEANTGELFF

cdr3_length: 14
clone_size: -
v_call: TRBV7-2
j_call: TRBJ1-2
d_call: TRBD1
cdr3_nt: TGTGCCAGCAGCTTAAGGGACAGGCCGTCGGGCTACACCTTC
cdr3_aa: CASSLRDRPSGYTF

cdr3_length: 13
clone_size: -
v_call: TRBV30
j_call: TRBJ1-3
d_call: -
cdr3_nt: TGTGCCTGGAGTGTAGGTCTGGTTAACACCATATATTTT
cdr3_aa: CAWSVGLVNTIYF

cdr3_length: 13
clone_size: -
v_call: TRBV5-1
j_call: TRBJ1-5
d_call: -
cdr3_nt: TGCGCCAGCAGCTTGGCCCCGGATCAGCCCCAGCATTTT
cdr3_aa: CASSLAPDQPQHF

cdr3_length: 15
clone_size: few
v_call: TRBV27
j_call: TRBJ2-1
d_call: -
cdr3_nt: TGTGCCAGCAGTTTAACTTCGTTCTCCTACAATGAGCAGTTCTTC
cdr3_aa: CASSLTSFSYNEQFF

cdr3_length: 15
clone_size: -
v_call: TRBV4-3
j_call: TRBJ1-1
d_call: -
cdr3_nt: TGCGCCAGCAGCCAAGATCTTACAGGGAGGACTGAAGCTTTCTTT
cdr3_aa: CASSQDLTGRTEAFF

cdr3_length: 15
clone_size: -
v_call: TRBV5-4
j_call: TRBJ2-2
d_call: -
cdr3_nt: TGTGCCAGCAGCTTGGCGGACGTAACGACCGGGGAGCTGTTTTTT
cdr3_aa: CASSLADVTTGELFF

cdr3_length: 16
clone_size: -
v_call: TRBV7-3
j_call: TRBJ2-1
d_call: -
cdr3_nt: TGTGCCAGCAGCGAACTAGAGCTTAGGTCCTACAATGAGCAGTTCTTC
cdr3_aa: CASSELELRSYNEQFF

cdr3_length: 14
clone_size: -
v_call: TRBV5-1
j_call: TRBJ2-7
d_call: TRBD2
cdr3_nt: TGCGCCAGCAGTCGGCTGGCGGGAGGGTACGAGCAGTACTTC
cdr3_aa: CASSRLAGGYEQYF

cdr3_length: 14
clone_size: -
v_call: TRBV6-1
j_call: TRBJ1-5
d_call: -
cdr3_nt: TGTGCCAGCAGTAGGGTCGGTGCTAATCAGCCCCAGCATTTT
cdr3_aa: CASSRVGANQPQHF